These 10 T cell receptor beta chains were all obtained from the same sample, sequenced in a study of post-analysis software for immune sequencing data (dated by TCRdb to 2013 to 2016). Broader findings and caveats from the paper: Significantly higher frequencies in patients than in controls were found for roughly five TRBV segments, including TRBV5-6, TRBV5-1 and TRBV20-1.

The library was produced with PCR. These reads were obtained on an Illumina HiSeq 2500. To reduce PCR and sequencing biases, unique molecular identifiers were incorporated into the TCR beta cDNA libraries. Using fastp at Q25 and MiXCR, TCRdb reprocessed the public reads and kept productive beta chains. CDR3 protein duplicates are merged, each entry listing the most common genes and DNA. Recorded for this sample are 750,000 to 900,000 distinct CDR3 sequences; about half of them occurred a single time. The biggest ten clones account for roughly 4.9% of the sample. Their recognized antigens are unknown. Sequenced input: blood. These receptors originate from a girl between 10 and 17 years old with multiple sclerosis.

The chain joins TRBV20-1 to TRBJ2-1; D possibly uses TRBD1 or TRBD2 (5 bases each). This CDR3 comprises 13 residues. CDR1 is DFQATT, CDR2 SNEGSKA, per germline (reference sequence). V gave up 3 bases and J gave up 5 bases, with 11 bases separating them. CDR3 in DNA: TGCAGTGCTAGGGGTGGGACCGACAATGAGCAGTTCTTC. This sequence encodes CSARGGTDNEQFF.

The genes are TRBV27 and TRBJ1-2; a weak D match, TRBD1 (5 bases). Between the trimmed V and J ends, which lost 5 bases and 6 bases, there was a span of 16 bases. The CDR3 spans 14 residues. Germline V gene sequence: CDR1 MNHEY, CDR2 SMNVEV (reference sequence). The DNA of the CDR3 is TGTGCCAGCAGTGTCCGACGGGGGTCACATGGCTACACCTTC. Amino acid sequence: CASSVRRGSHGYTF.

This chain connects TRBV7-2 to TRBJ2-5, with TRBD1 as a possible D gene (5 bases). The CDR3 runs 12 residues. Germline V CDR1 and CDR2: SGHTA, FQGNSA. V dropped 5 bases and J dropped 11 bases, with 15 bases sitting between them. The CDR3 DNA reads TGTGCCAGCAGCACCGGACAACCGGAGCAGTACTTC. It encodes CASSTGQPEQYF.

In the case of this clonotype: An end of the junction differs from the germline gene, which may be a read error. The chain recombines TRBV14 with TRBJ2-3; D gene ambiguous. Germline V gene sequence: CDR1 SGHDN, CDR2 FVKESK. CDR3 length: 18 amino acids. In DNA, the CDR3 is TGTGCCAGCAACCAAGATTCGGAGACTCCTTCGTACACAGATACGCAGTATTTT. Translated: CASNQDSETPSYTDTQYF.

This clonotype has a handful of counts. This chain connects TRBV10-3 to TRBJ2-7, with 7 bases identical to TRBD1. Germline CDR1 and CDR2: ENHRY and SYGVKD. This CDR3 comprises 16 residues. With V trimmed by 1 base and J by 4 bases, 10 bases remained unmatched. The CDR3 nucleotides are TGTGCCATCAGTGAGTTGGACAGGCGGGTACCGTACGAGCAGTACTTC. Translating it yields CAISELDRRVPYEQYF.

The chain recombines TRBV15 with TRBJ1-2, with 8 bases identical to TRBD1. The CDR3 is 16 amino acids. CDR1 and CDR2 (germline): LNHNV, YYDKDF (reference sequence). V gave up 3 bases and J gave up 4 bases; unmatched junction bases: 10. The CDR3 nucleotides are TGTGCCACCAGCAGCCACCGGGACAGGCCACCCTATGGCTACACCTTC. Residues: CATSSHRDRPPYGYTF.

The chain joins TRBV27 to TRBJ1-1; D perhaps matches TRBD1 (5 bases). Per the germline V gene, CDR1 is MNHEY and CDR2 is SMNVEV (reference sequence). The CDR3 sequence is 14 residues long. V lost 3 bases and J lost 8, with 16 bases in between. CDR3 protein: CASSFGTSASEAFF. The CDR3 coding sequence is TGTGCCAGCAGTTTCGGGACCTCGGCCTCAGAAGCTTTCTTT.

This chain links TRBV24-1 with TRBJ2-2; 15 positions match TRBD2. With 7 bases clipped from V and 5 bases from J, the junction kept 19 bases outside the gene matches. This CDR3 contains 21 residues. The germline V gene encodes CDR1 KGHDR and CDR2 SFDVKD. The CDR3 here is CATSDPPPGLAGGPGTGELFF. CDR3 in DNA: TGTGCCACCAGCGACCCGCCCCCCGGACTAGCGGGAGGGCCAGGGACCGGGGAGCTGTTTTTT.

This chain uses TRBV7-9 with TRBJ2-1, with 10 bases identical to TRBD2. V was clipped by 8 bases and J by 13 bases; unmatched bases: 11. This CDR3 is 13 amino acids long. Per the germline V gene, CDR1 is SEHNR and CDR2 is FQNEAQ (reference sequence). The CDR3 is CASAAGGGETQFF. In DNA, the CDR3 is TGTGCCAGCGCAGCGGGAGGGGGTGAGACCCAGTTCTTC.

This sequence joins TRBV11-1 and TRBJ2-7; weak D call: TRBD2 (6 bases). The CDR3 is made up of 16 amino acids. The V end lost 1 base, the J end lost 3 bases, and 16 bases lay between the germline ends. Germline V gene sequence: CDR1 SGHAT, CDR2 FQDESV (reference sequence). CDR3 sequence: CASSLGRGPRSYEQYF. The CDR3 DNA follows: TGTGCCAGCAGCTTAGGGAGGGGCCCGCGGAGCTACGAGCAGTACTTC.